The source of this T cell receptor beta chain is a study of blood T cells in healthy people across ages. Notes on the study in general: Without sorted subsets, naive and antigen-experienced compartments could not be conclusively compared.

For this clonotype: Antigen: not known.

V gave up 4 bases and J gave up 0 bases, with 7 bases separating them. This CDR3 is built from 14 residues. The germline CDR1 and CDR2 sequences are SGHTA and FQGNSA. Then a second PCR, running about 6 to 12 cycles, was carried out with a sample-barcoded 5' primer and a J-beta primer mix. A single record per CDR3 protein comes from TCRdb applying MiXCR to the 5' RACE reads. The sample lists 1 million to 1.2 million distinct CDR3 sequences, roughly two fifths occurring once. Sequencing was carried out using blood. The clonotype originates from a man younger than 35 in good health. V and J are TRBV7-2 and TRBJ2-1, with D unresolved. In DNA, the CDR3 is TGTGCCAGCAGCTGGCATAGCTCCTACAATGAGCAGTTCTTC. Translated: CASSWHSSYNEQFF.